This TCR beta chain was identified during a study of CD8 T cells in ankylosing spondylitis. Study conclusions and caveats: Clones tied to disease were said to be significantly enriched in matched ankylosing spondylitis synovial fluid. A TCR beta motif made of fewer than 10 highly homologous variants seemed typical of ankylosing spondylitis blood.

This clonotype was counted at least ten times. The antigen is undetermined. MiXCR was run by TCRdb on the 5' RACE reads, yielding one entry per CDR3 protein. This table has some 120,000 distinct CDR3 sequences, roughly an eighth appearing once. The CDR3 is 15 residues long. V was shortened by 3 bases and J by 5 bases, with 14 bases between the two germline ends. This chain connects TRBV12-3 or TRBV12-4 to TRBJ1-3; D may be TRBD1 (5 bases). Sequencing used blood, either unsorted or a sorted T cell fraction (not recorded which). This TCR was sampled from a female donor with ankylosing spondylitis or in good health (not recorded which). CDR3 amino acids: CASSFDSSPRNTIYF. The CDR3 bases are TGTGCCAGCAGTTTTGACAGCAGCCCTAGAAACACCATATATTTT.